This T cell receptor (beta chain) was captured in a study of T cell changes during pregnancy in multiple sclerosis. Trimming removed 3 bases at V and 4 bases at J, with 7 bases between. CDR1 and CDR2 (germline): MNHEY, SMNVEV (reference sequence). The CDR3 has 13 amino acids. Assay used: immunoSEQ multiplex PCR; TCRdb lists only in-frame clones, some missing. The data show approximately 41,000 clones, approximately 94% seen once. Sample: CD8+ T cells from peripheral blood mononuclear cells, taken in the third trimester of pregnancy. This rearrangement joins TRBV27 to TRBJ1-5; D is unresolved. The TCR sequence derives from a female donor with multiple sclerosis, enrolled in a pregnancy study. The CDR3, as DNA: TGTGCCAGCAGTTTGTCCTCGAATCAGCCCCAGCATTTT. Translating gives CASSLSSNQPQHF.